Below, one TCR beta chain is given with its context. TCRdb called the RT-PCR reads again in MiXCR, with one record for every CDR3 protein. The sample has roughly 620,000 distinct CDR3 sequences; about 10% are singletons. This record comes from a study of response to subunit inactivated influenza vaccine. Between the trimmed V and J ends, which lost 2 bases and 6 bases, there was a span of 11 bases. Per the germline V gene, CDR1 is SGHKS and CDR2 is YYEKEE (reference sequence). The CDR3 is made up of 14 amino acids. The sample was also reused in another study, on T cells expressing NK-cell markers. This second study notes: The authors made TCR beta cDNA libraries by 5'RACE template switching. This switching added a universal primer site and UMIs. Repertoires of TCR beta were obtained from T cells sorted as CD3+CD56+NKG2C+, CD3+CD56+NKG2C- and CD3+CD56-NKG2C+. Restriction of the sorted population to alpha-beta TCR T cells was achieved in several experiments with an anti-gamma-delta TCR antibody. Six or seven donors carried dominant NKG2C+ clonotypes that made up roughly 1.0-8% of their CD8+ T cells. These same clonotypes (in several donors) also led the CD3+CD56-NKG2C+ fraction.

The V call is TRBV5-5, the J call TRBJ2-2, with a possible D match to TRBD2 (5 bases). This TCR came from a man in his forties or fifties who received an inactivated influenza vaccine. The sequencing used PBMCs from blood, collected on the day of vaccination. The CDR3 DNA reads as TGTGCCAGCAGCTTCCGGGATGTTCCCGGGGAGCTGTTTTTT. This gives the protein CASSFRDVPGELFF.